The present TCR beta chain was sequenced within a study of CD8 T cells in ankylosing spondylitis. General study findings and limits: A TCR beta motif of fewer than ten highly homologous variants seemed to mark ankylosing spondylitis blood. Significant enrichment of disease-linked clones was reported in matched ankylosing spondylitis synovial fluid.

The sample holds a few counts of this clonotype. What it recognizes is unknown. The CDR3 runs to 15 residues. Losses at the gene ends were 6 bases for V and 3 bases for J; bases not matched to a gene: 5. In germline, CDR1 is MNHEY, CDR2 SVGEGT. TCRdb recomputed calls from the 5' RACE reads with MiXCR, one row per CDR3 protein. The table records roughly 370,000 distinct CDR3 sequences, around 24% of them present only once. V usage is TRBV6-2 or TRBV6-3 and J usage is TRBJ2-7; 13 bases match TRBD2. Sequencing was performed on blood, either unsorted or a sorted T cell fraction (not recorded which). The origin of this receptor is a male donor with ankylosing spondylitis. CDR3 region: CASRPGLAGFYEQYF. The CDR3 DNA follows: TGTGCCAGCAGGCCGGGACTAGCGGGGTTCTACGAGCAGTACTTC.